This TCR beta chain was documented in a study of neurological immune-mediated disorders. Study observations and caveats: The absence of any CDR3 amino acid sequence shared by expanded clones across subjects suggests that repertoires were private in all groups.

TCRdb re-derived calls from the 5' RACE reads in MiXCR, one entry per CDR3 protein. The table records some 50,000 distinct CDR3 sequences, around 13% of them present only once. The time point here: longitudinal time-point 2. The unsorted libraries were made from 2 million PBMCs kept at -80 C. This clonotype was detected once. Antigen specificity is unknown. A clone one base away is much larger, so this may be a read error. The CDR3 is 13 amino acids. CDR1 and CDR2 (germline): MNHEY, SMNVEV (reference sequence). Trimming stripped 3 bases from V and 14 bases from J, with 17 bases between. This sequence joins TRBV27 and TRBJ2-4; TRBD1 might be the D (5 bases). Sequencing used PBMCs. The clonotype originates from a male donor with HTLV-1-associated myelopathy (HAM/TSP). CDR3 DNA: TGTGCCAGCAGTTTGGACATGGGGCAGAAAAAGTACTTC. The encoded protein is CASSLDMGQKKYF.